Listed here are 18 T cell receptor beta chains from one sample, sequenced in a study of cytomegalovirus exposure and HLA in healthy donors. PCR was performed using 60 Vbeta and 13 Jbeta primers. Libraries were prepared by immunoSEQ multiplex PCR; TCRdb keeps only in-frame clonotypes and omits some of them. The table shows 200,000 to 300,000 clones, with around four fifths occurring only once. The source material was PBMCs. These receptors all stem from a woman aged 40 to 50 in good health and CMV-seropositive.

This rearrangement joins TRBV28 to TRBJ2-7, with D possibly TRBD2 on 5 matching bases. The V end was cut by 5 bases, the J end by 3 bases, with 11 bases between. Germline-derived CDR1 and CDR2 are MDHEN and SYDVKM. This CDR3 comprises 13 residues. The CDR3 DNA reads TGTGCCAGCAGTCAACGGGAAAACTACGAGCAGTACTTC. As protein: CASSQRENYEQYF.

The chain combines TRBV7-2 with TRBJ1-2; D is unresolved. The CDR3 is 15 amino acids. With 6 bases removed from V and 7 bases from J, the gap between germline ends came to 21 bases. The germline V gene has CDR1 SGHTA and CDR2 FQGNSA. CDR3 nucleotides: TGTGCCAGCAGTCAAAATCCGGTCTCAACGATTGGCTACACCTTC. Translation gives CASSQNPVSTIGYTF.

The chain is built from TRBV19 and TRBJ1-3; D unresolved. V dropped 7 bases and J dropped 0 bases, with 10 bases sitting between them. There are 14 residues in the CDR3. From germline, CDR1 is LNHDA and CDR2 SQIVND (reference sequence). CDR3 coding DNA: TGTGCCAGTACTGAGGGCTACTCTGGAAACACCATATATTTT. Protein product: CASTEGYSGNTIYF.

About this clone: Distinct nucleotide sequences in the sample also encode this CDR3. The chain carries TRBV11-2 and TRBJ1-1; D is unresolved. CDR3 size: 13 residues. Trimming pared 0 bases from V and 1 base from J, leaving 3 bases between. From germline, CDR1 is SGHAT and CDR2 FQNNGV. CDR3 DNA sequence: TGTGCCAGCAGCTTAGACAGGAACACTGAAGCTTTCTTT. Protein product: CASSLDRNTEAFF.

In DNA form, the CDR3 reads TGTGCCAGCTCACCATGGACAGGGGATGGAGAGACCCAGTACTTC. It codes for CASSPWTGDGETQYF. The J gene is TRBJ2-5, the V gene TRBV18; 9 bases are a match to TRBD1. Germline-derived CDR1 and CDR2 are KGHSH and LQKENI. The CDR3 sequence is 15 residues long. Germline trimming cut 2 bases from V and 4 bases from J; bases unmatched to any gene: 5.

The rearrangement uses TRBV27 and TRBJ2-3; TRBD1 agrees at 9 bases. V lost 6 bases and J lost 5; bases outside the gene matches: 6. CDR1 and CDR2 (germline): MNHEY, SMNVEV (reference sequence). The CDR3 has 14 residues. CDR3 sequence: CASRGGQGIDTQYF. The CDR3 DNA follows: TGTGCCAGCAGGGGGGGACAGGGAATAGATACGCAGTATTTT.

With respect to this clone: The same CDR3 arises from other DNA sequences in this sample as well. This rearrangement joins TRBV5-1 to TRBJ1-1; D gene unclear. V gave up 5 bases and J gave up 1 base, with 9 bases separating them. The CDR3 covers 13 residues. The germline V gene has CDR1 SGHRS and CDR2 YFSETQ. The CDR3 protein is CASSIQENTEAFF. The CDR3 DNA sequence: TGCGCCAGCAGTATCCAGGAGAACACTGAAGCTTTCTTT.

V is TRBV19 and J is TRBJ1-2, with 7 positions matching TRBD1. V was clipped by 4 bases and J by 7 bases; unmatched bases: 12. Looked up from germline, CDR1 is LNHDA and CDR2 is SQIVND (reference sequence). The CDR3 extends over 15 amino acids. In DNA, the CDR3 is TGTGCCAGTAGTAGTGGACAGGATTTAACTATTGGCTACACCTTC. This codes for CASSSGQDLTIGYTF.

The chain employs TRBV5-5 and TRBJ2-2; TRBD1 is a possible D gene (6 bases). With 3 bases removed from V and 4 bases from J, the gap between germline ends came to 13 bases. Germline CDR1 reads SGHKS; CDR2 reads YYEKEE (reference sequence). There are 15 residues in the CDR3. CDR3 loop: CASSSPGHSTGELFF. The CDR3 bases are TGTGCCAGCAGCTCACCGGGACATAGCACCGGGGAGCTGTTTTTT. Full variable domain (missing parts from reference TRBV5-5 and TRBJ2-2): DAGVTQSPTHLIKTRGQQVTLRCSPISGHKSVSWYQQVLGQGPQFIFQYYEKEERGRGNFPDRFSARQFPNYSSELNVNALLLGDSALYLCASSSPGHSTGELFFGEGSRLTVL.

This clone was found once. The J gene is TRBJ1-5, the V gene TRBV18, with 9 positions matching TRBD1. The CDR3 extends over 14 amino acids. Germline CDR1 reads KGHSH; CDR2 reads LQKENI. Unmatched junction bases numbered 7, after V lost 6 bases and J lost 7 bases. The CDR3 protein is CASSEDRGGQPQHF. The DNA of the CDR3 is TGTGCCAGCTCGGAGGACAGGGGAGGCCAGCCCCAGCATTTT.

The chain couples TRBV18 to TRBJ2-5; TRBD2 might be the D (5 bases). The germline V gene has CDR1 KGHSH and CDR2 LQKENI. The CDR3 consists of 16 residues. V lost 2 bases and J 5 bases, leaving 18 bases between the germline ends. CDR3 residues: CASSPGLAADSETQYF. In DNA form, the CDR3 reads TGTGCCAGCTCACCAGGGCTAGCAGCTGACTCGGAGACCCAGTACTTC.

CDR3 nucleotides: TGTGCCAGCAGTTTTTACCGAGGGGAGACCCAGTACTTC. Protein product: CASSFYRGETQYF. The rearrangement joins TRBV27 to TRBJ2-5, with D perhaps TRBD2 (5 bases). CDR3 length equals 13 residues. Trimming took off 3 bases at V and 5 bases at J, with 10 bases between the two ends. Germline V gene sequence: CDR1 MNHEY, CDR2 SMNVEV (reference sequence).

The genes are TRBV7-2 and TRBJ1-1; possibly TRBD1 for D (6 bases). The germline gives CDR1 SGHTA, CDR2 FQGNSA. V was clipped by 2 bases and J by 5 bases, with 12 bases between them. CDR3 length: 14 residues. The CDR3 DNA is TGTGCCAGCAGCTTAACTTGGCAGGGGACTGAAGCTTTCTTT. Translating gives CASSLTWQGTEAFF.

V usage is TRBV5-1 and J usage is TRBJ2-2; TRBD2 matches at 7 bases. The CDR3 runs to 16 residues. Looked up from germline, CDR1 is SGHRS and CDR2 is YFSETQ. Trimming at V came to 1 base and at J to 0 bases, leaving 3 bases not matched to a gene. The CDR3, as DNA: TGCGCCAGCAGCTTGCAAAGCGGGACGAACACCGGGGAGCTGTTTTTT. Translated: CASSLQSGTNTGELFF.

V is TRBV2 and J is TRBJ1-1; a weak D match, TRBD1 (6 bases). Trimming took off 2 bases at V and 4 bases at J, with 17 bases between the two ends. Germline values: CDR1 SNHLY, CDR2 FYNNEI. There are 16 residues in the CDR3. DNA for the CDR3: TGTGCCAGCAGTGAACAGGGGATGGGTGGGGCCACTGAAGCTTTCTTT. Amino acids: CASSEQGMGGATEAFF.

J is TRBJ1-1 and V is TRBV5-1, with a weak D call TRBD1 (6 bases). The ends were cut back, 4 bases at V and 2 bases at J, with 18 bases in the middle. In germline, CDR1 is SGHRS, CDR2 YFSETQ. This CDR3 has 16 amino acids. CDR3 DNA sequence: TGCGCCAGCAGCACCGTAGGGGGGGGTTACAACACTGAAGCTTTCTTT. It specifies CASSTVGGGYNTEAFF.

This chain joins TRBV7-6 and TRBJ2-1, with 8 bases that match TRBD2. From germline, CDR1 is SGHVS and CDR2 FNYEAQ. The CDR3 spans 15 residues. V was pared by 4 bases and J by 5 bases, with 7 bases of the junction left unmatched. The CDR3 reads CASSSGGARNNEQFF. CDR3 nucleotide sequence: TGTGCCAGCAGCTCGGGAGGGGCGAGGAACAATGAGCAGTTCTTC.

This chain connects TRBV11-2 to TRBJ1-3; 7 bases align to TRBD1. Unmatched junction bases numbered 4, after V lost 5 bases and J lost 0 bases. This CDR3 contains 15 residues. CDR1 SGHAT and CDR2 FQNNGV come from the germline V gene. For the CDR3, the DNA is TGTGCCAGCAGCCAGGGGGTCCTCTCTGGAAACACCATATATTTT. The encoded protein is CASSQGVLSGNTIYF.